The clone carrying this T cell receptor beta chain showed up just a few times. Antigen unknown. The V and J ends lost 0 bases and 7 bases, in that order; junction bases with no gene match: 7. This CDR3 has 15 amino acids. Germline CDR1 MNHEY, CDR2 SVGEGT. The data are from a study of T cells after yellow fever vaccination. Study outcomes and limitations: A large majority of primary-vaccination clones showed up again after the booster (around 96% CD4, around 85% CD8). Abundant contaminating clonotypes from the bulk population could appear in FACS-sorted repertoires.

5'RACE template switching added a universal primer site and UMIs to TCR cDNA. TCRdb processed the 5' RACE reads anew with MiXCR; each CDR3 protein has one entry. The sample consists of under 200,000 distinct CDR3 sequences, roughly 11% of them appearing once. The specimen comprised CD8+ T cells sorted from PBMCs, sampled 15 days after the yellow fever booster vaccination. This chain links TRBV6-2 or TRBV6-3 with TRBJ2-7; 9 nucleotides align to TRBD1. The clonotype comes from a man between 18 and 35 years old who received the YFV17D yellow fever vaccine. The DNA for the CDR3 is TGTGCCAGCAGTTACTCCAGACAGGGGGGGCAAGAGCAGTACTTC. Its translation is CASSYSRQGGQEQYF.